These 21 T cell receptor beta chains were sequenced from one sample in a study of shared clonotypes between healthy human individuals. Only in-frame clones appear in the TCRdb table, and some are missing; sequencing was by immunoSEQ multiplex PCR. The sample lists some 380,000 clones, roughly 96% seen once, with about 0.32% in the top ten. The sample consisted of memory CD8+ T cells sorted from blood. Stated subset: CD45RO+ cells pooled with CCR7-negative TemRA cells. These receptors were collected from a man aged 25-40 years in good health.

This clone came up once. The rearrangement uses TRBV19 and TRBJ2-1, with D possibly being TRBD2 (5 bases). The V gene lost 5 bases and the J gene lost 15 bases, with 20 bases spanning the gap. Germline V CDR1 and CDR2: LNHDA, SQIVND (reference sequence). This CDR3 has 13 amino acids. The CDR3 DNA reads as TGTGCCAGTAGTTTGGGAACTAGTCTGGCGACGTTCTTC. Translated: CASSLGTSLATFF.

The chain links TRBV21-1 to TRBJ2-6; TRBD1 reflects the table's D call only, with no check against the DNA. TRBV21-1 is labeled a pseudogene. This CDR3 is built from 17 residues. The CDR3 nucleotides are TGTGCCAGCAGCGACTGGGGCCAACCCTCTGGGGCCAACGTCCTGACTTTC. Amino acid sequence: CASSDWGQPSGANVLTF.

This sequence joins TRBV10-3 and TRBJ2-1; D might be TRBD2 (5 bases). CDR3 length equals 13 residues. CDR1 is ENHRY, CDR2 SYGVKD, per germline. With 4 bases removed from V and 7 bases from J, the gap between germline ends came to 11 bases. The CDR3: CAISVGRVNEQFF. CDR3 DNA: TGTGCCATCAGTGTAGGGCGGGTGAATGAGCAGTTCTTC.

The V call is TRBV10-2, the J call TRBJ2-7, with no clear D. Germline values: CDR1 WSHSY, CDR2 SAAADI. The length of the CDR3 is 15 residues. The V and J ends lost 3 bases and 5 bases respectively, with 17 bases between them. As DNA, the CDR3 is TGCGCCAGCAGTGACCGACCGTACATCGGCAACGAGCAGTACTTC. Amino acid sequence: CASSDRPYIGNEQYF.

The CDR3 protein is CASSMSGGGDTQYF. The CDR3 coding sequence is TGTGCCAGCAGCATGAGCGGGGGAGGGGATACGCAGTATTTT. The rearrangement uses TRBV9 and TRBJ2-3, with 8 bases fitting TRBD2. V lost 4 bases and J lost 6; bases outside the gene matches: 7. Germline values: CDR1 SGDLS, CDR2 YYNGEE. The CDR3 runs 14 residues.

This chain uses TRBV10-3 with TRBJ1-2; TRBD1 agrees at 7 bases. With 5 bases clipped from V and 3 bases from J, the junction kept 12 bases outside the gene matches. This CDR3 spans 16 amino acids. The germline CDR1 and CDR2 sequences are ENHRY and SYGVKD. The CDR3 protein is CAISSRSGGGDYGYTF. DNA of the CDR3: TGTGCCATCAGTAGCAGATCAGGGGGGGGAGACTATGGCTACACCTTC.

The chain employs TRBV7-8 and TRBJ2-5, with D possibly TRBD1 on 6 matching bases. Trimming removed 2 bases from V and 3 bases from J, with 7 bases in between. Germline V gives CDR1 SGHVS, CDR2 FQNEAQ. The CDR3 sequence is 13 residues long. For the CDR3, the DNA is TGTGCCAGCAGCTTATCAGGGGAAGAGACCCAGTACTTC. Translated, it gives CASSLSGEETQYF.

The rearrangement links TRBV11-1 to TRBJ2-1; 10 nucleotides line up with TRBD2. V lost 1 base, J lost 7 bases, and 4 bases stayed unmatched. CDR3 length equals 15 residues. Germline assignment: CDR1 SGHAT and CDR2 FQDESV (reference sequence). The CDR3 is CASSLELAGTNEQFF. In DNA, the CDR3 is TGTGCCAGCAGCTTAGAACTAGCGGGGACTAATGAGCAGTTCTTC.

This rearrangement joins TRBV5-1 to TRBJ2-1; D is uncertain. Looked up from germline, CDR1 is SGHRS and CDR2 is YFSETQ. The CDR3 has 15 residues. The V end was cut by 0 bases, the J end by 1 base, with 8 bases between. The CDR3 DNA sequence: TGCGCCAGCAGCTTGGCATTAGGGTCCTACAATGAGCAGTTCTTC. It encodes CASSLALGSYNEQFF.

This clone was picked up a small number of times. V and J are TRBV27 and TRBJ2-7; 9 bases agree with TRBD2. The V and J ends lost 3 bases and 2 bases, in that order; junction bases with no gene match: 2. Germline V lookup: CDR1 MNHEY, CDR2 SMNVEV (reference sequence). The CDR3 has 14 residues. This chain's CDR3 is CASSFSGSPYEQYF. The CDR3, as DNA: TGTGCCAGCAGTTTTAGCGGGAGTCCCTACGAGCAGTACTTC.

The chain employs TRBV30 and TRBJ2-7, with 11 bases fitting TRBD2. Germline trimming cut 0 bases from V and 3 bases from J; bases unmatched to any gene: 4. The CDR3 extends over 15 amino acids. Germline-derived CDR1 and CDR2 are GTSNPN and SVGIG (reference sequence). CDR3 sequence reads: CAWSVKGLAVYEQYF. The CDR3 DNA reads TGTGCCTGGAGTGTGAAGGGACTAGCGGTCTACGAGCAGTACTTC.

The CDR3 spells CASSQGGGNTIYF. The CDR3 bases are TGTGCCAGCAGCCAAGGGGGCGGAAACACCATATATTTT. The V call is TRBV4-2, the J call TRBJ1-3; a possible D gene is TRBD1 (5 bases). CDR1 and CDR2 (germline): LGHNA, YNFKEQ. The CDR3 loop spans 13 amino acids. Trimming took 1 base from V and 4 from J, leaving 5 bases between them.

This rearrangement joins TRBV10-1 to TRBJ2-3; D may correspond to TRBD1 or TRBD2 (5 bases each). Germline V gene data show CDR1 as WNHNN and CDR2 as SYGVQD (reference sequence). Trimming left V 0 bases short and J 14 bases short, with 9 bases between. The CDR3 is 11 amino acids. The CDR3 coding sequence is TGCGCCAGCAGTGAGTCGGGACGACTGTATTTT. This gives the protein CASSESGRLYF.

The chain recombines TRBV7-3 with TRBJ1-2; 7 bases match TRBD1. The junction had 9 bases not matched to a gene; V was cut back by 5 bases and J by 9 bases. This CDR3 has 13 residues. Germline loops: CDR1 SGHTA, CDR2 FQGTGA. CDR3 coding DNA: TGTGCCAGCAGCCGGGACAGAATGGAGAGCTACACCTTC. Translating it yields CASSRDRMESYTF.

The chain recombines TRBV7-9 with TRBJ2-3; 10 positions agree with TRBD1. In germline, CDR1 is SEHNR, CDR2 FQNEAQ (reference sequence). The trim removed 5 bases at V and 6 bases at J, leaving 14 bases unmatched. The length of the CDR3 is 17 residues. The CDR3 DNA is TGTGCCAGCAGCCCCCGGGACAGGGGCTTTAGGAGGGATACGCAGTATTTT. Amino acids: CASSPRDRGFRRDTQYF.

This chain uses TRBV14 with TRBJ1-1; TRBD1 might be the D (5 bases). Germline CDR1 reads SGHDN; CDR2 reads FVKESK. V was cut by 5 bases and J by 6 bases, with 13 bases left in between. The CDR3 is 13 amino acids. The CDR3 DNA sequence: TGTGCCAGCAGCAACTCCGGGGGAGCTGAAGCTTTCTTT. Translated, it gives CASSNSGGAEAFF.

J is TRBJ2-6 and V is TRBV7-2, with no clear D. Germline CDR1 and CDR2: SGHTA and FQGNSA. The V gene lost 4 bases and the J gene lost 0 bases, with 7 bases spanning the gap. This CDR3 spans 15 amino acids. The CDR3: CASSSTSSGANVLTF. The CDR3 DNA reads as TGTGCCAGCAGCTCCACGAGCTCTGGGGCCAACGTCCTGACTTTC.

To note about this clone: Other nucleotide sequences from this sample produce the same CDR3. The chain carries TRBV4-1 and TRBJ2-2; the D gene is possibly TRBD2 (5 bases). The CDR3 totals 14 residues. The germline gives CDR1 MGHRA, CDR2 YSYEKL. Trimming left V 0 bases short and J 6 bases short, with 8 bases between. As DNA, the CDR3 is TGCGCCAGCAGCCAAGATCGAGGGCCCGGGGAGCTGTTTTTT. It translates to CASSQDRGPGELFF.

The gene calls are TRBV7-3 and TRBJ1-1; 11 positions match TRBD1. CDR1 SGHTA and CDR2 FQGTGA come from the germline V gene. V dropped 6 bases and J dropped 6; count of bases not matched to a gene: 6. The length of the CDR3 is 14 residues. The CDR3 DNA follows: TGTGCCAGCAGACGGACAGGGGGCGAACCTGAAGCTTTCTTT. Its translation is CASRRTGGEPEAFF. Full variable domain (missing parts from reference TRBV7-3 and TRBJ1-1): GAGVSQTPSNKVTEKGKYVELRCDPISGHTALYWYRQSLGQGPEFLIYFQGTGAADDSGLPNDRFFAVRPEGSVSTLKIQRTERGDSAVYLCASRRTGGEPEAFFGQGTRLTVV.

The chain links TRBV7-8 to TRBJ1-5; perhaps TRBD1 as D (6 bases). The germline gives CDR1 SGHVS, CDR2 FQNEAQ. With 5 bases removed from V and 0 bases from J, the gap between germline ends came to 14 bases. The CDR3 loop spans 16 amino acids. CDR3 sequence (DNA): TGTGCCAGCAGCACCCGGGACATTTATAGCAATCAGCCCCAGCATTTT. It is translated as CASSTRDIYSNQPQHF.

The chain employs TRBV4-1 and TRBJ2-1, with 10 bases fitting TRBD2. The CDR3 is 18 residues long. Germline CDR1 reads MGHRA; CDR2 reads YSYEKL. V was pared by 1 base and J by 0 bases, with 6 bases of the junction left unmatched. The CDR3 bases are TGCGCCAGCAGCCAAGTACTAGCGGGAATGAGCTCCTACAATGAGCAGTTCTTC. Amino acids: CASSQVLAGMSSYNEQFF.